This TCR beta chain was observed in a study of T cell responses to AZD1222 COVID-19 vaccine. This clone was recorded once. The method was immunoSEQ multiplex PCR; TCRdb's version includes in-frame clones alone and lacks a portion of them. The sample lists more than 95,000 clones; around 90% were seen once. Germline lookup yields CDR1 MNHEY and CDR2 SVGEGT. The length of the CDR3 is 15 residues. Trimming removed 4 bases at V and 0 bases at J, with 12 bases between. The chain links TRBV6-2 or TRBV6-3 to TRBJ1-2; TRBD1 might be the D (6 bases). This receptor was obtained from an adult in good health. The source was peripheral blood, collected on day 0 of AZD1222 vaccination. CDR3 nucleotides: TGTGCCAGCAGTTGGCGGGGGCGGACTAACTATGGCTACACCTTC. Translated, it gives CASSWRGRTNYGYTF.